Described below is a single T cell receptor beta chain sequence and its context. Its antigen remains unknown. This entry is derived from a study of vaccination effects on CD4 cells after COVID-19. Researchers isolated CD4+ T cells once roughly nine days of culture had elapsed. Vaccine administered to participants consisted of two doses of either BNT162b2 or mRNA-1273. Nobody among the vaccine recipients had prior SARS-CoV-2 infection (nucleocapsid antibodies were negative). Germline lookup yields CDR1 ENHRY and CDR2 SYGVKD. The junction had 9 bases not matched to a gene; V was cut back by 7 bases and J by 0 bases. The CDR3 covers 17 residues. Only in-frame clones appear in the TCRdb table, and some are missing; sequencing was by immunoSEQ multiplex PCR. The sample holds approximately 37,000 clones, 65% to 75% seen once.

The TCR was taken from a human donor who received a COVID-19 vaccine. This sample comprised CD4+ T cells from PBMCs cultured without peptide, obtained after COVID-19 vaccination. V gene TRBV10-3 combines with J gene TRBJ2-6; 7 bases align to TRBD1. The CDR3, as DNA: TGTGCCATCATGACAGGGTCCCAACTCTCTGGGGCCAACGTCCTGACTTTC. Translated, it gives CAIMTGSQLSGANVLTF.